This paragraph covers one TCR beta chain sequence. Its matching antigen is unknown. This entry belongs to a study of cytomegalovirus exposure and HLA in healthy donors. The study, taken as a whole, reports: Productive status was seen about 90% or about 30% of the time for most TCR beta V segments in an earlier analysis. Reported performance of the classifier showed diagnosis of cytomegalovirus status with high specificity and sensitivity.

The PCR employed 60 Vbeta primers together with 13 Jbeta primers. The repertoire was sequenced with immunoSEQ multiplex PCR; TCRdb's copy has only in-frame clones and lacks some. The data contain some 150,000 clones, approximately 72% of them singletons. This CDR3 contains 14 residues. The germline V gene encodes CDR1 SGHVS and CDR2 FQNEAQ. The J segment lost 5 bases and the V segment lost 4 bases, leaving 5 bases of the junction unmatched. The clonotype comes from a human donor in good health. Sequenced sample: PBMCs. The chain couples TRBV7-8 to TRBJ1-2, with 9 bases fitting TRBD1. CDR3 amino acids: CASSSGTGIYGYTF. CDR3 sequence (DNA): TGTGCCAGCAGCTCCGGGACAGGGATATATGGCTACACCTTC.